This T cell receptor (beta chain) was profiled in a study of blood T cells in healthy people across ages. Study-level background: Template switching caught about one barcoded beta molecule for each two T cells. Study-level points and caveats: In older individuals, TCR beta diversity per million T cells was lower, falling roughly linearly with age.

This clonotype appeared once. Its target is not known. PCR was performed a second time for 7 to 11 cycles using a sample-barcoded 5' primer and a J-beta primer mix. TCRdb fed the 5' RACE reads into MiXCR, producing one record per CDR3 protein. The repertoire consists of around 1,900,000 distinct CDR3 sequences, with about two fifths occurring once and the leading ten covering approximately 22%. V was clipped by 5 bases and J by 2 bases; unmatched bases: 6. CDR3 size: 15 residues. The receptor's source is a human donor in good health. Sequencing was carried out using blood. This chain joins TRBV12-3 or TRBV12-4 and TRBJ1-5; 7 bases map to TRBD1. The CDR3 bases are TGTGCCAGCAGTACTGGGACAGAACGCAATCAGCCCCAGCATTTT. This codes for CASSTGTERNQPQHF.